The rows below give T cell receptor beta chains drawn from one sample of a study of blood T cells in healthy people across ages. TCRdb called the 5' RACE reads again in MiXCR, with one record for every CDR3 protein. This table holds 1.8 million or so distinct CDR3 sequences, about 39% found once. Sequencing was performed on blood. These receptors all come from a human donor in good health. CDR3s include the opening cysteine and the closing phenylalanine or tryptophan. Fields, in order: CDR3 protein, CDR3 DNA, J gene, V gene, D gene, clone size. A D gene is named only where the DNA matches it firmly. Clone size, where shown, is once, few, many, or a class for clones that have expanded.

cdr3_aa: CASTFSGRKHF
cdr3_nt: TGTGCCAGCACCTTTTCGGGACGGAAGCATTTT
j_call: TRBJ1-5
v_call: TRBV12-3/TRBV12-4
d_call: .
clone_size: .

cdr3_aa: CASSQARGEGTHTQYF
cdr3_nt: TGTGCCAGCAGCCAAGCTCGCGGGGAGGGGACCCATACGCAGTATTTT
j_call: TRBJ2-3
v_call: TRBV4-2
d_call: TRBD2
clone_size: .

cdr3_aa: CSATAGVSYEQYF
cdr3_nt: TGCAGTGCTACCGCGGGGGTCTCCTACGAGCAGTACTTC
j_call: TRBJ2-7
v_call: TRBV20-1
d_call: TRBD2
clone_size: few

cdr3_aa: CASSSTSGPYNEQFF
cdr3_nt: TGTGCCAGCAGTTCTACCTCGGGCCCCTACAATGAGCAGTTCTTC
j_call: TRBJ2-1
v_call: TRBV6-4
d_call: .
clone_size: few

cdr3_aa: CSAPMGRTGITGELFF
cdr3_nt: TGCAGTGCCCCGATGGGGAGAACAGGGATCACCGGGGAGCTGTTTTTT
j_call: TRBJ2-2
v_call: TRBV20-1
d_call: .
clone_size: .

cdr3_aa: CASVSGGTTDTQYF
cdr3_nt: TGTGCTAGTGTCTCGGGGGGCACCACAGATACGCAGTATTTT
j_call: TRBJ2-3
v_call: TRBV12-5
d_call: .
clone_size: .

cdr3_aa: CASSLEREVQETQYF
cdr3_nt: TGTGCCAGCAGTTTGGAGCGGGAGGTCCAAGAGACCCAGTACTTC
j_call: TRBJ2-5
v_call: TRBV12-3/TRBV12-4
d_call: TRBD2
clone_size: .

cdr3_aa: CASSPTGVTKNIQYF
cdr3_nt: TGCGCCAGCAGCCCGACAGGGGTTACCAAAAACATTCAGTACTTC
j_call: TRBJ2-4
v_call: TRBV4-1
d_call: TRBD1
clone_size: .

cdr3_aa: CASSQDRLAHSTDTQYF
cdr3_nt: TGCGCCAGCAGCCAAGATCGTTTAGCCCACTCCACAGATACGCAGTATTTT
j_call: TRBJ2-3
v_call: TRBV4-3
d_call: .
clone_size: .

cdr3_aa: CSARDRRAVDYGYTF
cdr3_nt: TGCAGTGCTAGAGACCGTCGAGCGGTAGACTATGGCTACACCTTC
j_call: TRBJ1-2
v_call: TRBV20-1
d_call: .
clone_size: .

cdr3_aa: CASSYSSLRGTEAFF
cdr3_nt: TGTGCCAGCAGCTATTCATCTCTGAGGGGCACTGAAGCTTTCTTT
j_call: TRBJ1-1
v_call: TRBV7-2
d_call: .
clone_size: .

cdr3_aa: CSATGGGPGGYTF
cdr3_nt: TGCAGTGCTACCGGGGGCGGCCCGGGAGGCTACACCTTC
j_call: TRBJ1-2
v_call: TRBV20-1
d_call: .
clone_size: .

cdr3_aa: CASSFSQHQPQHF
cdr3_nt: TGTGCCAGCAGTTTTAGCCAGCATCAGCCCCAGCATTTT
j_call: TRBJ1-5
v_call: TRBV12-3/TRBV12-4
d_call: .
clone_size: .

cdr3_aa: CASSQDSGGFTDTQYF
cdr3_nt: TGCGCCAGCAGCCAAGACAGCGGGGGGTTCACAGATACGCAGTATTTT
j_call: TRBJ2-3
v_call: TRBV4-3
d_call: TRBD2
clone_size: few

cdr3_aa: CASSQRDREGTEAFF
cdr3_nt: TGCGCCAGCAGCCAAAGGGACAGGGAGGGCACTGAAGCTTTCTTT
j_call: TRBJ1-1
v_call: TRBV4-1
d_call: TRBD1
clone_size: .

cdr3_aa: CAISEGPQRGYGYTF
cdr3_nt: TGTGCCATCAGTGAGGGTCCTCAAAGGGGCTATGGCTACACCTTC
j_call: TRBJ1-2
v_call: TRBV10-3
d_call: .
clone_size: .

cdr3_aa: CSEPGTLIPTNYGYTF
cdr3_nt: TGCAGCGAACCAGGGACTCTCATCCCCACTAACTATGGCTACACCTTC
j_call: TRBJ1-2
v_call: TRBV29-1
d_call: .
clone_size: .

cdr3_aa: CSGTSGGASYNEQFF
cdr3_nt: TGCAGTGGGACTAGCGGGGGGGCTTCCTACAATGAGCAGTTCTTC
j_call: TRBJ2-1
v_call: TRBV20-1
d_call: TRBD2
clone_size: .

cdr3_aa: CASSQDSSGLYEQYF
cdr3_nt: TGCGCCAGCAGCCAAGATTCTAGCGGGCTCTACGAGCAGTACTTC
j_call: TRBJ2-7
v_call: TRBV4-1
d_call: TRBD2
clone_size: .

cdr3_aa: CASSPLSGGNYGYTF
cdr3_nt: TGCGCCAGCAGCCCATTATCCGGGGGGAACTATGGCTACACCTTC
j_call: TRBJ1-2
v_call: TRBV4-3
d_call: .
clone_size: .

cdr3_aa: CASSQVAGNNSPLHF
cdr3_nt: TGCGCCAGCAGCCAAGTCGCCGGGAATAATTCACCCCTCCACTTT
j_call: TRBJ1-6
v_call: TRBV4-3
d_call: .
clone_size: few

cdr3_aa: CSARGLPETQYF
cdr3_nt: TGCAGTGCTAGAGGACTCCCTGAGACCCAGTACTTC
j_call: TRBJ2-5
v_call: TRBV20-1
d_call: .
clone_size: .

cdr3_aa: CASSYSGTESSYEQYF
cdr3_nt: TGTGCCAGCTCATATTCCGGGACAGAAAGCTCCTACGAGCAGTACTTC
j_call: TRBJ2-7
v_call: TRBV18
d_call: TRBD1
clone_size: .

cdr3_aa: CSARGTSGFTDTQYF
cdr3_nt: TGCAGTGCTAGAGGGACTAGCGGCTTCACAGATACGCAGTATTTT
j_call: TRBJ2-3
v_call: TRBV20-1
d_call: TRBD2
clone_size: few

cdr3_aa: CASSAGAGFYEQYF
cdr3_nt: TGTGCCAGTAGTGCCGGGGCAGGGTTTTACGAGCAGTACTTC
j_call: TRBJ2-7
v_call: TRBV19
d_call: .
clone_size: .